This entry lists 20 T cell receptor beta chains sequenced from one sample in a study of T cell clonality in common variable immunodeficiency. TCRdb's table, derived via immunoSEQ multiplex PCR, lists solely in-frame clones and lacks some. The sample holds 55,000 to 65,000 clones, and no clone turns up only once. Material: peripheral blood mononuclear cells. These receptors were collected from a person aged 18 to 69 in good health.

This clone was counted many times. Its ends do not fully match the called genes, so a read error is possible. The observed sequence ends 3 residues before the CDR3 terminus, with the missing tail filled in from the germline J gene. The J gene is TRBJ2-7, the V gene TRBV4-2; D not resolved. The CDR3 has 13 residues. Germline assignment: CDR1 LGHNA and CDR2 YNFKEQ. The sequenced CDR3 bases are TGCGCCAGCAGCCAGGCCGTTGTGGACGAG. Its translation is CASSQAVVDE. The CDR3 as a whole reads CASSQAVVDEQYF.

This clone has at least ten counts. With the read ending 3 residues before the CDR3 end, the germline J gene is used to fill in that end. This chain uses TRBV7-9 with TRBJ2-1; the match to TRBD2 covers 7 bases. CDR1 SEHNR and CDR2 FQNEAQ come from the germline V gene (reference sequence). J was trimmed by 4 bases and V by 1 base; bases with no gene match: 4. The CDR3 sequence is 15 residues long. The sequenced part of the CDR3 DNA is TGTGCCAGCAGCTTAGGGGCGGGGGTTTACAATGAG. This translates into CASSLGAGVYNE. The whole CDR3 is CASSLGAGVYNEQFF.

This clone appeared many times. The CDR3 goes on 3 residues after the read ends, and that part is filled in from the germline J gene. The chain has TRBV9 and TRBJ1-5, with TRBD1 matching over 8 bases. Unmatched junction bases numbered 7, after V lost 3 bases and J lost 5 bases. Germline lookup yields CDR1 SGDLS and CDR2 YYNGEE. The CDR3 sequence is 15 residues long. This chain's CDR3 is CASSAGQGYDQPQHF. CDR3 DNA, as far as it was read: TGTGCCAGCAGCGCCGGACAGGGTTACGATCAGCCC.

This clone was seen ten or more times. The read terminates 3 residues before the CDR3 end, so the remaining end is supplied by the germline J gene. This chain connects TRBV4-1 to TRBJ2-3; 7 bases align to TRBD2. Germline CDR1 and CDR2: MGHRA and YSYEKL. The CDR3 length is 15 residues. V trimming: 2 bases; J trimming: 2 bases; junction bases outside the gene matches: 4. The part of the CDR3 DNA that was read is TGCGCCAGCAGCCAAACAGAGCGGGACACAGATACG. Residues: CASSQTERDTDT. The full CDR3 is CASSQTERDTDTQYF.

Many counts were recorded for this clone. Read data end 3 residues before the CDR3 end; the end is taken from the germline J gene. The rearrangement links TRBV4-2 to TRBJ2-5, with a possible D match to TRBD2 (7 bases). CDR1 LGHNA and CDR2 YNFKEQ come from the germline V gene. The CDR3 is 16 amino acids. V was clipped by 0 bases and J by 4 bases, with 15 bases between them. CDR3 region: CASSQDLVGGAETQYF. The CDR3 bases that were read are TGTGCCAGCAGCCAAGATCTAGTGGGGGGGGCAGAGACC.

This clone has a count of ten or more. The sequence runs out 3 residues before the end of the CDR3; the remainder is reconstructed from the germline J gene. The chain uses TRBV7-9 and TRBJ2-3; the match to TRBD1 covers 7 bases. Losses at the gene ends were 1 base for V and 1 base for J; bases not matched to a gene: 2. CDR3 length: 15 amino acids. Germline CDR1 and CDR2: SEHNR and FQNEAQ (reference sequence). CDR3 loop: CASSLGDSRTDTQYF. The part of the CDR3 DNA that was read is TGTGCCAGCAGCTTAGGGGACAGCCGCACAGATACG.

This clone was counted many times. The read comes to an end 3 residues before the CDR3 does, leaving the germline J gene to fill in the end. The chain joins TRBV5-4 to TRBJ2-7; the match to TRBD1 covers 11 bases. Germline CDR1 SGHNT, CDR2 YYREEE (reference sequence). V lost 4 bases, J lost 4 bases, and 7 bases stayed unmatched. This CDR3 comprises 15 residues. The covered CDR3 bases are TGTGCCAGCAGCAACCCCGGGACAGGGGGTTACGAG. Translated, it gives CASSNPGTGGYE. The whole CDR3 protein is CASSNPGTGGYEQYF.

This clone showed up many times. The DNA ends 3 residues before the CDR3 does, and the rest of the CDR3 is filled in from the germline J gene. The chain combines TRBV11-2 with TRBJ2-7; D remains unclear. V was pared by 4 bases and J by 2 bases, with 9 bases between. Germline V gene lookup returns CDR1 SGHAT and CDR2 FQNNGV. This CDR3 spans 13 amino acids. The CDR3 region is CASSSDTAYEQYF. The sequenced part of the CDR3 DNA is TGTGCCAGCAGCTCCGACACTGCCTACGAG.

This clone was counted at least ten times. The read finishes 3 residues shy of the CDR3 end, and the germline J gene is used to complete it. The rearrangement joins TRBV20-1 to TRBJ1-4, with 7 bases fitting TRBD1. There are 14 residues in the CDR3. CDR1 and CDR2 (germline): DFQATT, SNEGSKA (reference sequence). With V trimmed by 3 bases and J by 4 bases, 5 bases remained unmatched. Partial CDR3 DNA: TGCAGTGCTAGGCTACAGGGGCTTAATGAAAAA. This gives the protein CSARLQGLNEK. The entire CDR3 sequence reads CSARLQGLNEKLFF.

This clone was found many times. The CDR3 loop reads CASSSRTGGLEQFF. CDR3 DNA (partial): TGTGCCAGCAGCTCTCGGACAGGGGGCCTTGAG. The chain employs TRBV7-6 and TRBJ2-1; 11 nucleotides line up with TRBD1. Coverage ceases 3 residues before the CDR3 finishes, and the germline J gene fills in the end. The trim removed 4 bases at V and 9 bases at J, leaving 5 bases unmatched. Germline values: CDR1 SGHVS, CDR2 FNYEAQ. The CDR3 loop spans 14 amino acids.

With respect to this clone: The read stops 3 residues short of the end of the CDR3; the missing end is completed from the germline J gene. The J gene is TRBJ1-1, the V gene TRBV19, with D hard to call. Trimming took off 7 bases at V and 4 bases at J, with 13 bases between the two ends. The CDR3 is 13 amino acids. The germline gives CDR1 LNHDA, CDR2 SQIVND (reference sequence). CDR3 bases read: TGTGCCAGTACCCAAGGTCCCTTCACTGAA. Translation: CASTQGPFTE. The CDR3 reads in full as CASTQGPFTEAFF. The full variable domain, completed using reference TRBV19 and TRBJ1-1, is DGGITQSPKYLFRKEGQNVTLSCEQNLNHDAMYWYRQDPGQGLRLIYYSQIVNDFQKGDIAEGYSVSREKKESFPLTVTSAQKNPTAFYLCASTQGPFTEAFFGQGTRLTVV.

As to this clone: The read ends 3 residues before the CDR3 terminus; that terminus is restored from the germline J gene. The chain recombines TRBV2 with TRBJ1-2, with D possibly being TRBD1 (6 bases). The CDR3 is 13 amino acids. Trimming took 3 bases from V and 5 from J, leaving 10 bases between them. Germline CDR1 is SNHLY and CDR2 is FYNNEI. CDR3 residues: CASSDEGEYGYTF. CDR3 DNA (partial): TGTGCCAGCAGTGACGAGGGGGAATATGGC. Full variable domain (outside the CDR3, taken from reference TRBV2 and TRBJ1-2): EPEVTQTPSHQVTQMGQEVILRCVPISNHLYFYWYRQILGQKVEFLVSFYNNEISEKSEIFDDQFSVERPDGSNFTLKIRSTKLEDSAMYFCASSDEGEYGYTFGSGTRLTVV.

This clone occurred many times. The read falls 3 residues short of the CDR3 end, and the missing part is taken from the germline J gene. The genes are TRBV5-1 and TRBJ2-7; a weak D match, TRBD2 (6 bases). Germline CDR1 reads SGHRS; CDR2 reads YFSETQ. The V end was cut by 4 bases, the J end by 0 bases, with 14 bases between. The CDR3 loop spans 15 amino acids. Incomplete CDR3 DNA: TGCGCCAGCAGCCCAGGTGGAGGGTTCTCCTACGAG. Amino acid sequence: CASSPGGGFSYE. The entire CDR3 protein reads CASSPGGGFSYEQYF.

This clone was recorded at least ten times. The part of the CDR3 DNA that was read is TGTGCCTGGAGTGTACGGGGGGATAATGAAAAA. Its protein product is CAWSVRGDNEK. The complete CDR3 reads CAWSVRGDNEKLFF. The chain has TRBV30 and TRBJ1-4; a weak D match, TRBD1 (5 bases). With the read ending 3 residues before the CDR3 end, the germline J gene is used to fill in that end. The CDR3 has 14 amino acids. The germline V gene has CDR1 GTSNPN and CDR2 SVGIG (reference sequence). Trimming removed 0 bases from V and 4 bases from J, with 9 bases in between. Variable domain in full (rest from reference TRBV30 and TRBJ1-4): SQTIHQWPATLVQPVGSPLSLECTVEGTSNPNLYWYRQAAGRGLQLLFYSVGIGQISSEVPQNLSASRPQDRQFILSSKKLLLSDSGFYLCAWSVRGDNEKLFFGSGTQLSVL.

This clone was seen repeatedly, ten times or more. The CDR3: CSAPGQGRHEQYF. CDR3 DNA (partial): TGCAGTGCTCCGGGACAGGGTAGGCACGAG. The chain employs TRBV20-1 and TRBJ2-7, with 9 nucleotides matching TRBD1. Coverage ceases 3 residues before the CDR3 finishes, and the germline J gene fills in the end. Germline V lookup: CDR1 DFQATT, CDR2 SNEGSKA (reference sequence). This CDR3 has 13 amino acids. J lost 5 bases, V lost 5 bases, and 7 bases had no gene match.

This clone was observed many times. The sequence runs out 3 residues before the end of the CDR3; the remainder is reconstructed from the germline J gene. J is TRBJ2-5 and V is TRBV2; 8 bases are shared with TRBD2. J lost 5 bases, V lost 8 bases, and 4 bases had no gene match. The length of the CDR3 is 12 residues. The germline V gene encodes CDR1 SNHLY and CDR2 FYNNEI. The CDR3: CASRGGSETQYF. The CDR3 bases that were read are TGTGCCAGCCGGGGGGGTTCGGAGACC. The entire variable domain, with the rest obtained from reference TRBV2 and TRBJ2-5, is as follows: EPEVTQTPSHQVTQMGQEVILRCVPISNHLYFYWYRQILGQKVEFLVSFYNNEISEKSEIFDDQFSVERPDGSNFTLKIRSTKLEDSAMYFCASRGGSETQYFGPGTRLLVL.

This clone was seen ten or more times. The read is 3 residues too short to cover the CDR3 end, so that end is filled in from the germline J gene. The same CDR3 is also encoded by other DNA sequences in this sample. This chain joins TRBV5-1 and TRBJ2-5; no clear D. Trimming removed 0 bases from V and 4 bases from J, with 4 bases in between. Germline V CDR1 and CDR2: SGHRS, YFSETQ. The CDR3 loop spans 12 amino acids. The DNA read from the CDR3 is TGCGCCAGCAGCTTGGCCCGAGAGACC. Protein: CASSLARET. The whole CDR3 sequence reads CASSLARETQYF.

To note about this clone: Read data end 3 residues before the CDR3 end; the end is taken from the germline J gene. The J gene is TRBJ2-5, the V gene TRBV5-1, with 8 positions matching TRBD1. With V trimmed by 4 bases and J by 3 bases, 5 bases remained unmatched. The CDR3 spans 14 residues. Germline V gene sequence: CDR1 SGHRS, CDR2 YFSETQ. The sequenced CDR3 bases are TGCGCCAGCAGCCGGACAGGGCGAGAAGAGACC. This encodes CASSRTGREET. The complete CDR3 protein is CASSRTGREETQYF.

This clone was recorded at least ten times. Read data end 3 residues before the CDR3 end; the end is taken from the germline J gene. This chain uses TRBV6-1 with TRBJ2-3; the D gene is possibly TRBD1 (5 bases). The CDR3 consists of 12 residues. V dropped 2 bases and J dropped 5 bases, with 5 bases sitting between them. Germline-derived CDR1 and CDR2 are MNHNS and SASEGT. Partial CDR3 DNA: TGTGCCAGCAGTGAAAGGGGAGATACG. Amino acids: CASSERGDT. The complete CDR3 protein is CASSERGDTQYF.

This clone has ten or more counts. At one end, the junction sequence differs from germline, possibly due to a read error. The read finishes 3 residues shy of the CDR3 end, and the germline J gene is used to complete it. V gene TRBV4-2 combines with J gene TRBJ1-2; D might be TRBD1 (5 bases). Germline V lookup: CDR1 LGHNA, CDR2 YNFKEQ. The CDR3 spans 17 residues. The CDR3: CASSQDFLVVGLQGYTF. The covered CDR3 bases are TGCGCCAGCAGCCAAGATTTTTTGGTGGTGGGGCTTCAAGGC.